A single sample is the source of the 10 T cell receptor beta chains below, sequenced in a study of T cell clonotyping in hematopoietic cell transplantation. The method was immunoSEQ multiplex PCR; TCRdb's version includes in-frame clones alone and lacks a portion of them. The sample has 25,000 to 30,000 clones, about 94% seen once; the top ten hold about 10%. Sequenced here: PBMCs, sampled 100 days after allogeneic stem cell transplant. The receptors here all came from a female patient aged 45-65 years who had an allogeneic stem cell transplant from a related donor, so the T cells may come from the graft donor. Some clones in this sample may be carry-over from other donors' samples.

The V call is TRBV15, the J call TRBJ1-2; 8 bases are shared with TRBD1. V dropped 3 bases and J dropped 4; count of bases not matched to a gene: 7. The CDR3 contains 15 residues. The germline V gene has CDR1 LNHNV and CDR2 YYDKDF (reference sequence). The CDR3 loop reads CATSSQGQGRYGYTF. CDR3 DNA sequence: TGTGCCACCAGCAGTCAAGGACAGGGACGCTATGGCTACACCTTC.

This chain uses TRBV7-2 with TRBJ2-2; D possibly corresponds to TRBD1 (5 bases). V was trimmed by 6 bases and J by 9 bases, leaving 8 bases between them. Looked up from germline, CDR1 is SGHTA and CDR2 is FQGNSA. The CDR3 contains 11 residues. In DNA, the CDR3 is TGTGCCAGCAGTTGGGGCAGGGAGCTGTTTTTT. This sequence encodes CASSWGRELFF.

The rearrangement joins TRBV7-9 to TRBJ2-1, with a tentative D call TRBD1 (5 bases). The CDR3 has 15 amino acids. Germline V gene sequence: CDR1 SEHNR, CDR2 FQNEAQ (reference sequence). V was cut by 5 bases and J by 10 bases, with 21 bases left in between. CDR3 protein: CASSPEGHRSGEQFF. CDR3 bases: TGTGCCAGCAGCCCAGAAGGACATCGCTCGGGCGAGCAGTTCTTC.

This chain joins TRBV14 and TRBJ2-7; D may be TRBD2 (6 bases). The CDR3 covers 13 residues. V lost 4 bases and J lost 5, with 12 bases in between. Per the germline V gene, CDR1 is SGHDN and CDR2 is FVKESK. The CDR3 is CASSLGLTDEQYF. CDR3 in DNA: TGTGCCAGCAGCCTCGGACTAACAGACGAGCAGTACTTC. Full variable domain (outside the CDR3, taken from reference TRBV14 and TRBJ2-7): EAGVTQFPSHSVIEKGQTVTLRCDPISGHDNLYWYRRVMGKEIKFLLHFVKESKQDESGMPNNRFLAERTGGTYSTLKVQPAELEDSGVYFCASSLGLTDEQYFGPGTRLTVT.

The chain employs TRBV19 and TRBJ1-1; D remains ambiguous. Germline-derived CDR1 and CDR2 are LNHDA and SQIVND (reference sequence). Between the trimmed V and J ends, which lost 5 bases and 11 bases, there was a span of 21 bases. The CDR3 runs 14 residues. CDR3 bases: TGTGCCAGTAGTCCACGGACCCAGCCGAAGAGGGCTTTCTTT. Translating gives CASSPRTQPKRAFF.

The chain carries TRBV30 and TRBJ2-7; tentative D call: TRBD1 (6 bases). Trimming pared 3 bases from V and 2 bases from J, leaving 14 bases between. The CDR3 has 14 amino acids. Germline CDR1 is GTSNPN and CDR2 is SVGIG (reference sequence). CDR3 region: CAWSTGQGTYEQYF. CDR3 sequence (DNA): TGTGCCTGGAGCACAGGGCAGGGAACCTACGAGCAGTACTTC.

This chain connects TRBV4-3 to TRBJ2-2; D possibly uses TRBD1 or TRBD2 (6 bases each). CDR3 length: 16 residues. CDR1 LGHNA and CDR2 YSLEER come from the germline V gene. Trimming shortened V by 0 bases and J by 4 bases, and 12 bases separated the two germline ends. The DNA for the CDR3 is TGCGCCAGCAGCCAAGAGGAGGGGGGCGGCACCGGGGAGCTGTTTTTT. This codes for CASSQEEGGGTGELFF.

A remark on this clone: Additional DNA sequences in this sample encode the identical CDR3. The V gene is TRBV7-8, the J gene TRBJ2-3, with D possibly TRBD2 on 6 matching bases. The V gene's germline CDR1 is SGHVS and CDR2 FQNEAQ. V was shortened by 1 base and J by 6 bases, with 17 bases between the two germline ends. The CDR3 is 16 amino acids. CDR3 loop: CASSLGGRGPPDTQYF. The CDR3 DNA reads TGTGCCAGCAGCTTAGGTGGGCGGGGACCCCCGGATACGCAGTATTTT.

This clone was recorded only once. This chain joins TRBV5-1 and TRBJ1-1, with D maybe TRBD1 (6 bases). CDR3 length: 14 residues. Per the germline V gene, CDR1 is SGHRS and CDR2 is YFSETQ. With 0 bases removed from V and 1 base from J, the gap between germline ends came to 7 bases. The CDR3, as DNA: TGCGCCAGCAGCTTGGAGGGACAGAACACTGAAGCTTTCTTT. It yields the protein CASSLEGQNTEAFF.

The CDR3 nucleotides are TGTGCCATCAGTGAGTCGGCTAGCGGGGAAAAAGAGACCCAGTACTTC. Translating gives CAISESASGEKETQYF. The gene calls are TRBV10-3 and TRBJ2-5, with 9 nucleotides matching TRBD2. The CDR3 length is 16 residues. The trim removed 0 bases at V and 3 bases at J, leaving 5 bases unmatched. Per germline, CDR1 ENHRY and CDR2 SYGVKD.